This is a list of T cell receptor beta chains from one sample in a study of blood T cell repertoires in COVID-19. TCRdb's copy holds only in-frame clones and misses some; the assay was immunoSEQ multiplex PCR. The table records around 340,000 clones, more than 70% of them present only once. The sample was PBMCs or T cells enriched from blood (not recorded which). The origin of the receptors is a woman aged 30 to 39 who had been exposed to COVID-19. CDR3s include the opening cysteine and the closing phenylalanine or tryptophan. The order of the fields is D gene, CDR3 length, clone size, V gene, J gene, CDR3 DNA, CDR3 protein. The D gene is left open where the match is weak. Size is omitted from some rows. Given values are once, few, many or a class for expanded clones.

D gene: NA; CDR3 length: 11; clone size: NA; V gene: TRBV2; J gene: TRBJ2-5; CDR3 DNA: TGTGTAGTTCGACAGGAGGCGACCCAGTACTTC; CDR3 protein: CVVRQEATQYF
D gene: TRBD1; CDR3 length: 15; clone size: NA; V gene: TRBV28; J gene: TRBJ1-1; CDR3 DNA: TGTGCCAGCCCCCGCCGGGGACAGGGAGACACTGAAGCTTTCTTT; CDR3 protein: CASPRRGQGDTEAFF
D gene: TRBD1; CDR3 length: 14; clone size: NA; V gene: TRBV11-3; J gene: TRBJ2-7; CDR3 DNA: TGTGCCAGCAGCCCTCGACAGGGACACTACGAGCAGTACTTC; CDR3 protein: CASSPRQGHYEQYF
D gene: TRBD2; CDR3 length: 17; clone size: NA; V gene: TRBV3-1/TRBV3-2; J gene: TRBJ2-7; CDR3 DNA: TGTGCCAGCAGCCAAGAGGGACTAGCGGGAGGGTCCTACGAGCAGTACTTC; CDR3 protein: CASSQEGLAGGSYEQYF
D gene: TRBD1; CDR3 length: 15; clone size: few; V gene: TRBV27; J gene: TRBJ1-6; CDR3 DNA: TGTGCCAGCAGTCAGGGACAGGGGAGAGATTCACCCCTCCACTTT; CDR3 protein: CASSQGQGRDSPLHF
D gene: NA; CDR3 length: 11; clone size: NA; V gene: TRBV30; J gene: TRBJ2-1; CDR3 DNA: TGTGCCTGGAGTGGGGGCGGCGAGCAGTTCTTC; CDR3 protein: CAWSGGGEQFF
D gene: NA; CDR3 length: 12; clone size: NA; V gene: TRBV7-8; J gene: TRBJ2-1; CDR3 DNA: TGTGCCAGCAGCTTAGAAGTGAGAGAGCAGTTCTTC; CDR3 protein: CASSLEVREQFF
D gene: TRBD2; CDR3 length: 18; clone size: NA; V gene: TRBV5-1; J gene: TRBJ2-5; CDR3 DNA: TGCGCCAGCAGCGGAACTAGCGGGAGGGCCACGTACCAAGAGACCCAGTACTTC; CDR3 protein: CASSGTSGRATYQETQYF
D gene: TRBD2; CDR3 length: 13; clone size: NA; V gene: TRBV6-5; J gene: TRBJ2-5; CDR3 DNA: TGTGCCAGCAGTTACTCTGTAGCGGGACCGCTGCACTTC; CDR3 protein: CASSYSVAGPLHF
D gene: NA; CDR3 length: 18; clone size: NA; V gene: TRBV27; J gene: TRBJ2-7; CDR3 DNA: TGTGCCAGCAGCCCTAGGCTCTGGGGGGCGGGGGAGAGGTACGAGCAGTACTTC; CDR3 protein: CASSPRLWGAGERYEQYF
D gene: NA; CDR3 length: 13; clone size: NA; V gene: TRBV19; J gene: TRBJ2-7; CDR3 DNA: TGTGCCAGTAGTATTGGAGGGATTGACGAGCAGTACTTC; CDR3 protein: CASSIGGIDEQYF
D gene: NA; CDR3 length: 15; clone size: few; V gene: TRBV21-1; J gene: TRBJ2-7; CDR3 DNA: TGTGCCAGCAGCAACCCGGGACTAGCGACTGGGGAGCAGTACTTC; CDR3 protein: CASSNPGLATGEQYF
D gene: TRBD2; CDR3 length: 15; clone size: NA; V gene: TRBV18; J gene: TRBJ2-7; CDR3 DNA: TGTGCCAGCTCACCGACTAGCGGAAGCACCTACGAGCAGTACTTC; CDR3 protein: CASSPTSGSTYEQYF
D gene: TRBD2; CDR3 length: 13; clone size: once; V gene: TRBV9; J gene: TRBJ2-5; CDR3 DNA: TGTGCCAGCAGCACGGGACTAAGCGGGACCCAGTACTTC; CDR3 protein: CASSTGLSGTQYF
D gene: TRBD2; CDR3 length: 14; clone size: NA; V gene: TRBV10-2; J gene: TRBJ2-1; CDR3 DNA: TGCGCCAGCAGTGAGCTAGCGGGAGTATGGGAGCAGTTCTTC; CDR3 protein: CASSELAGVWEQFF
D gene: TRBD2; CDR3 length: 22; clone size: NA; V gene: TRBV3-1/TRBV3-2; J gene: TRBJ2-3; CDR3 DNA: TGTGCCAGCAGCCAAGGGAATCGGTTGGTCCTGGATGGGACTATTAGAAAAGATACGCAGTATTTT; CDR3 protein: CASSQGNRLVLDGTIRKDTQYF
D gene: NA; CDR3 length: 14; clone size: NA; V gene: TRBV7-3; J gene: TRBJ2-2; CDR3 DNA: TGTGCCAGCAGCCCCGGAGGGAACACCGGGGAGCTGTTTTTT; CDR3 protein: CASSPGGNTGELFF